These T cell receptor beta chains were read from a single sample in a study of T cells in Graves' hyperthyroidism and ophthalmopathy. TCRdb re-derived calls from the multiplex PCR reads in MiXCR, one entry per CDR3 protein. This table has hundreds of thousands of distinct CDR3 sequences, around 14% appearing once. Sequencing input: blood. The receptor set was obtained from a woman younger than 35 with Graves' hyperthyroidism. Each CDR3 is given with its conserved first and last residue. Fields, in order: J gene, D gene, V gene, clone size, CDR3 protein, CDR3 DNA. D genes are given only for firm matches. Only part of the rows carry a size: once, few, many, or a class if the clone is expanded.

>TRBJ1-2|TRBD1|TRBV2|many
CASSVGQGDYGYTF
TGTGCCAGCAGTGTGGGACAGGGTGATTATGGCTACACCTTC
>TRBJ2-7|TRBD1|TRBV28|many
CASSTRTGEDEQYF
TGTGCCAGCAGTACCCGGACAGGGGAGGACGAGCAGTACTTC
>TRBJ2-5|TRBD1|TRBV28|many
CASSPSVGTGEETQYF
TGTGCCAGCAGTCCGAGTGTAGGGACAGGGGAAGAGACCCAGTACTTC
>TRBJ1-5|TRBD1|TRBV27|many
CASRTGGDNQPQHF
TGTGCCAGTAGAACAGGGGGAGACAATCAGCCCCAGCATTTT
>TRBJ2-2|TRBD2|TRBV12-3/TRBV12-4|many
CASSFVQREGRNTGELFF
TGTGCCAGCAGTTTCGTCCAGCGGGAGGGGAGGAACACCGGGGAGCTGTTTTTT
>TRBJ2-7|TRBD2|TRBV6-1|-
CASSDAGRPNSYEQYF
TGTGCCAGCAGTGACGCCGGGAGGCCTAACTCCTACGAGCAGTACTTC
>TRBJ2-1|TRBD1|TRBV6-9|-
CASSSLNSQGAHEQFF
TGTGCCAGCAGTTCCTTGAACTCTCAGGGGGCTCATGAGCAGTTCTTC
>TRBJ2-5|-|TRBV5-1|many
CASSPGTDLGTQYF
TGCGCCAGCAGCCCTGGGACGGATTTGGGGACCCAGTACTTC
>TRBJ1-2|TRBD1|TRBV19|-
CASRFPDRARGYTF
TGTGCCAGTAGATTCCCAGACAGGGCTCGGGGCTACACCTTC
>TRBJ1-3|-|TRBV10-3|-
CAISDSTGSSGNTIYF
TGTGCCATCAGTGACTCGACTGGGAGCTCTGGAAACACCATATATTTT
>TRBJ2-5|-|TRBV5-1|many
CASSLGQGQETQYF
TGCGCCAGCAGCTTGGGGCAGGGCCAAGAGACCCAGTACTTC
>TRBJ2-7|-|TRBV27|few
CASRDKYEQYF
TGTGCCAGCAGAGACAAATACGAGCAGTACTTC
>TRBJ2-1|-|TRBV7-2|many
CASSHARGSSYNEQFF
TGTGCCAGCAGCCACGCCCGGGGCAGCTCCTACAATGAGCAGTTCTTC
>TRBJ1-3|-|TRBV2|-
CASSVSASSGNTIYF
TGTGCCAGCAGTGTCTCGGCCAGCTCTGGAAACACCATATATTTT
>TRBJ2-7|TRBD1|TRBV27|few
CASRVGQGGDEQYF
TGTGCCAGCAGGGTGGGACAGGGTGGCGACGAGCAGTACTTC
>TRBJ1-1|-|TRBV7-2|-
CASSSFQKGTEAFF
TGTGCCAGCAGCTCGTTTCAGAAGGGCACTGAAGCTTTCTTT
>TRBJ1-2|-|TRBV13|many
CASSYGTVYGYTF
TGTGCCAGCAGCTATGGGACCGTCTATGGCTACACCTTC
>TRBJ2-2|-|TRBV11-3|many
CASSLRSGSAPNTGELFF
TGTGCCAGCAGCCTCCGGAGTGGGTCGGCACCGAACACCGGGGAGCTGTTTTTT